The sequence of this TCR beta chain was determined in a study of vaccination and CD4 T cells after COVID-19. Whole-study findings and limits: In convalescent patients, 304 of 307 vaccine-specific clones were mono-reactive for SARS-CoV-2 spike.

The Oncomine TCR Beta short-read assay sequenced DNA from cultured CD4+ T cells. Extraction of genomic DNA was performed on cultured CD4+ T cells. TCRdb fed the PCR reads into MiXCR, producing one record per CDR3 protein. The profile shows over 7,000 distinct CDR3 sequences, less than 80% of them singletons. This clonotype is labeled large. What it binds is not known. Germline-derived CDR1 and CDR2 are SGHDN and FVKESK. This CDR3 is built from 19 residues. Trimming pared 0 bases from V and 0 bases from J, leaving 18 bases between. Documented treatment: approximately 9-day PBMC culture with coronavirus spike peptide pools or control peptides (ViraFEST assay). The cultures had half their medium swapped for fresh IL-2 medium on days 3 and 7.

The sample in question was cultured CD4+ T cells from blood, obtained after SARS-CoV-2 vaccination. The receptor was derived from a human donor with COVID-19. This chain joins TRBV14 and TRBJ2-4; D ambiguous. The CDR3: CASSQDQVQNLGAKNIQYF. In DNA form, the CDR3 reads TGTGCCAGCAGCCAAGATCAGGTGCAGAACCTAGGAGCCAAAAACATTCAGTACTTC.